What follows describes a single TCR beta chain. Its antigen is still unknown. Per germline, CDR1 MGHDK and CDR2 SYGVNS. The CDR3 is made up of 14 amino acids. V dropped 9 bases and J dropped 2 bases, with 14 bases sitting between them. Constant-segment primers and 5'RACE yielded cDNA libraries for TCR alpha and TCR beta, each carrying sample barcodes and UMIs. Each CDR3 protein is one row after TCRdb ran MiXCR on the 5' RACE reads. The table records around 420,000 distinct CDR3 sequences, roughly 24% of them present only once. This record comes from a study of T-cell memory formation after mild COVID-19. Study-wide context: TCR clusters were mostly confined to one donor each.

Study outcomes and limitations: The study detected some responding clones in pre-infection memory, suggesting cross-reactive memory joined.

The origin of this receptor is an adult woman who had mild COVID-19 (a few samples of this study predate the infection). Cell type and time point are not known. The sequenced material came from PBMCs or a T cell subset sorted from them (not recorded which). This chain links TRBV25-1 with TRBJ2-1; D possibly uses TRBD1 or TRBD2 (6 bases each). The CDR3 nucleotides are TGTGCCAGTCAACAGGGAGGCCCCTACAATGAGCAGTTCTTC. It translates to CASQQGGPYNEQFF. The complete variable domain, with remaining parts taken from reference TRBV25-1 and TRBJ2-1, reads EADIYQTPRYLVIGTGKKITLECSQTMGHDKMYWYQQDPGMELHLIHYSYGVNSTEKGDLSSESTVSRIRTEHFPLTLESARPSHTSQYLCASQQGGPYNEQFFGPGTRLTVL.